This note documents a single T cell receptor (beta chain) sequence. Its antigen remains unidentified. Generated by immunoSEQ multiplex PCR, the TCRdb table keeps only in-frame clones and is missing some. The sample lists some 79,000 clones, 94% occurring once. The sample is drawn from a study of cytomegalovirus exposure and HLA in healthy donors. Across the whole study: The 120 or so validation repertoires used the same platform as the 550 to 850 first-cohort repertoires (as reported by a later analysis). Study results and caveats: In the approximately 120 validation repertoires, a later analysis found that first-cohort TCR clusters tended to co-occur. Most TCR sequences were uncommon, yet certain public TCRs appeared in many donors. Among the CMV-associated chains, three were confirmed in vitro as specific for CMV antigens.

The sequenced material came from PBMCs. This TCR was recovered from a woman aged 18-35 years in good health and CMV-seropositive.

The CDR3 region has the DNA TGTGCCAGCAGTCCGGGACAGGGGAGGAATGAGCAGTTCTTC. This encodes CASSPGQGRNEQFF. V and J are TRBV27 and TRBJ2-1; TRBD1 matches at 10 bases. The V segment lost 5 bases and the J segment 7 bases; nucleotides outside the gene matches: 5. CDR3 length: 14 amino acids. From germline, CDR1 is MNHEY and CDR2 SMNVEV (reference sequence).